The following is a T cell receptor (beta chain) sequence with its context. A few counts support this clone. Its antigen remains unidentified. The input lacks base qualities; no much larger clone sits a single base away. These data are taken from a study of beta chain features in type 1 diabetes (dated by TCRdb to between 2018 and 2020). For context, the study as a whole: Patients and healthy donors did not differ in mean age, gender distribution, total cell number or subset yield. A total of approximately 100,000,000 sorted cells were examined across all samples, and the number of cells per subset was strongly correlated with RNA yield. In the study, recently diagnosed type 1 diabetes patients and matched healthy donors were compared on the TCRB repertoires of their sorted circulating CD4+ T cell subsets. Regulatory and stem cell-like memory subsets were isolated from only 8 patients and about 8 healthy donors, whereas naive and central memory subsets came from all 30 or so donors.

On the study overall, not on this receptor specifically: At VDJ recombination sites, patients with type 1 diabetes made fewer insertions and deleted more nucleotides, a pattern implying thymic rearrangement abnormalities. Naive, central memory and regulatory TCRB repertoires appeared to be more similar among patients than among healthy donors. Because small numbers of individuals were included in the HLA sub-analyses, any influence of HLA type on TCRB rearrangement was left unresolved. Because cDNA rather than genomic DNA was sequenced, highly expressing activated cells could have been over-represented, although no difference in activation and CD3 levels was found between groups. Type 1 diabetes patients showed a moderate but significant shortening of TCRB CDR3 length in all four CD4+ subsets. PCR may preferentially amplify shorter templates, but because patient and control samples were amplified and corrected together, any resulting skew would affect both groups equally.

Clipping removes 3 bases from V and 2 bases from J, with 3 as the unmatched junction base count. The CDR3 sequence holds 15 residues, the cysteine and phenylalanine included. Just CDR3 DNA is preserved here, 45 bases in frame from base 1. Based on the germline V gene (reference sequence), the CDR1 and CDR2 sequences are LNHDA and SQIVND. Each donor gave one peripheral blood draw, averaging approximately 0.12 L, which was collected into heparinised tubes. Using a panel that included CD45RO, CCR7, CD25, CD127, CD95 and CD27, naive, central memory, regulatory and stem cell-like memory CD4+ T cells were sorted on a BD FACSAria II. Purity was above 95% for every sorted population. Right away, PBMCs were isolated by Lymphoprep density gradient centrifugation and were stained directly, with no culture step. So that batch effects would be minimized, each experiment stained and sorted samples in pairs, pairing one healthy donor with one patient.

The entire amount of isolated RNA was reverse transcribed using the High Capacity cDNA Reverse Transcription Kit, so the sequenced TCRB transcripts were expressed ones. Deep immunoSEQ sequencing was applied to naive, central memory and regulatory T cell samples, giving an average of around 3.8 million total reads per sample. After sorted cells were lysed in RLT buffer, RNA was extracted with DNase-treated RNeasy Micro or Mini kits, with the choice depending on cell number. Each cell subset was processed on its own to prevent cross-contamination, while patient and healthy donor samples were processed together. TCRB sequences were amplified from cDNA with the immunoSEQ multiplex PCR, producing 87-bp fragments spanning the CDR3 region. The amplicons were sequenced using the Illumina HiSeq platform. Processing in the source paper ran as follows. Synthetic template baselines were used to correct PCR bias computationally, reads within Hamming distance 2 were collapsed together, and singletons that could not be merged were discarded. By aligning reads against IMGT, V, D and J genes, CDR3 length, and insertions or deletions at six rearrangement sites were assigned. Within each subset, clonotype counts were normalized to the number of sorted cells before true diversity and Gini coefficients were calculated with the tcR R package. Repertoire sharing was quantified using the overlap coefficient calculated on TCRB nucleotide sequences. As a proxy for the pre-selection repertoire, out-of-frame TCRB sequences from naive cells were analyzed. TCRdb provides this immuneACCESS table in a form limited to in-frame rearrangements. Some clones are lacking; in checked studies, under half of them reflect an unresolved V gene, and why the rest are absent is not known. V, J and clone size were drawn from that table, and D and trimming were deduced from the DNA. A total of 330,000 or so clones appear in this sample, approximately 12% of them only once. The ten largest clones add up to 0.0095% to 0.012% of the sample.

The clonotype was recovered from a woman aged 18 to 35 with type 1 diabetes. The sequenced sample was naive CD4+ T cells from blood. The intended sense of this specimen's cell subset or site label: true naive CD4+ T cells. The rearranged segments are TRBV19 and TRBJ2-7; TRBD2 fits 11 bases in the junction. The nucleotide sequence is given as TGTGCCAGTAGTATGCGACTAGCGGGGCCCTACGAGCAGTACTTC. Translated, this is CASSMRLAGPYEQYF.